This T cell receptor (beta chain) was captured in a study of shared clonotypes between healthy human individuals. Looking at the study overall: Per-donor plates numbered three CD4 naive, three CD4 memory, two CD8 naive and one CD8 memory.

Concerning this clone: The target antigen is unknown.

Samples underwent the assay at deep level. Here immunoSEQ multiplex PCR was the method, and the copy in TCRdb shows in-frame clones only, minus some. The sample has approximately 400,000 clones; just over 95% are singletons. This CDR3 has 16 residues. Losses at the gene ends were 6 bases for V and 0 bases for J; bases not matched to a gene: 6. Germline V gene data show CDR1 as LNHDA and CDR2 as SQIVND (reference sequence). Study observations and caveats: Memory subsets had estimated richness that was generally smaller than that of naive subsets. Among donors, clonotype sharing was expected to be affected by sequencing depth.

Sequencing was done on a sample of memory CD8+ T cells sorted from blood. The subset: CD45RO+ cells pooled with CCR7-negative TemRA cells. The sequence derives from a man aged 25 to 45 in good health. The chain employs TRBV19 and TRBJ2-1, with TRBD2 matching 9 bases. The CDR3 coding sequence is TGTGCCAGTAGGGTAAGCGGGGGGAGCTCCTACAATGAGCAGTTCTTC. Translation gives CASRVSGGSSYNEQFF.